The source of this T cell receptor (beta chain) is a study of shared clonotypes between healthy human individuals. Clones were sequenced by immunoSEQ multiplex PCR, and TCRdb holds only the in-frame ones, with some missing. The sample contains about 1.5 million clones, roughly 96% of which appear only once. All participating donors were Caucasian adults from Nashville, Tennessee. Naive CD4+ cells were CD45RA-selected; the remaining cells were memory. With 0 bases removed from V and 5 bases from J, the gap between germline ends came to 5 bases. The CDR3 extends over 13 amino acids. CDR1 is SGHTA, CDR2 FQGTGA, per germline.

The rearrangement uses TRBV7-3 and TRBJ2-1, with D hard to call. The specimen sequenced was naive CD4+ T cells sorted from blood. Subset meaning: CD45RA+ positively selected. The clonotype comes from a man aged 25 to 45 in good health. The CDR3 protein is CASSLTPDNEQFF. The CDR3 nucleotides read TGTGCCAGCAGCTTAACCCCCGACAATGAGCAGTTCTTC.